Included here is one T cell receptor (beta chain) sequence, with context. Its target is not known. This entry is derived from a study of cytomegalovirus exposure and HLA in healthy donors. Study at large: In an early release, HLA-typed donors contributed about 79 million unique TCR sequences.

Broader study findings: A later analysis found TCR association rates differed by HLA locus, highest for DRB1 and lowest for HLA-C. In a later analysis, TCR beta V- and J-gene trimming showed a link to a missense DCLRE1C variant.

Healthy individuals who donated bone marrow served as the donors. Germline V gene lookup returns CDR1 LNHDA and CDR2 SQIVND (reference sequence). The CDR3 is 15 residues long. Trimming removed 3 bases from V and 7 bases from J; junction bases left unmatched: 4. The PCR had 60 Vbeta and 13 Jbeta primers. Assay used: immunoSEQ multiplex PCR; TCRdb lists only in-frame clones, some missing. Altogether 170,000 or so clones are present, 80% being singletons, with the ten largest covering around 6.5%. The clonotype originates from a male donor in good health and CMV-seropositive. Sequencing was done on a sample of PBMCs. The chain links TRBV19 to TRBJ1-5; 12 bases fit TRBD1. In DNA form, the CDR3 reads TGTGCCAGTAGTATGGGGACAGGGGGCAGCCAGCCCCAGCATTTT. Translating it yields CASSMGTGGSQPQHF.